The 17 T cell receptor beta chains presented below share a single source sample, sequenced in a study of T cell repertoires in cytomegalovirus infection (dated by TCRdb to about 2019). This sample was sequenced with an Illumina HiSeq 1500. TCRdb took the public reads, trimmed them with fastp at Q25, ran MiXCR for clone calling and kept in-frame beta chains. All rows with the same CDR3 protein become a single entry with the most common DNA and genes. In this sample the table shows tens of thousands of distinct CDR3 sequences, roughly 19% of which occur a single time. Clones ranked in the top ten supply about 53% of the sample. The sample's treatment or condition label, decoded: in vitro stimulation with specific CMV peptide epitopes to enrich CMV-specific T cells. The antigens these receptors bind are not known. This material consisted of CD8+ T cells from cultured PBMCs, taken from culture after CMV antigen stimulation. The receptors originated from a human donor in good health (CMV status not recorded). Some clones in this sample may be carry-over from other donors' samples.

This clonotype was detected ten times or more. The chain employs TRBV12-3 or TRBV12-4 and TRBJ2-5; tentative D call: TRBD1 (6 bases). The CDR3 length is 13 residues. V gave up 6 bases and J gave up 4 bases, with 12 bases separating them. The CDR3 sequence: CASSPGQLETQYF. CDR3 in DNA: TGTGCCAGCAGCCCAGGACAGCTAGAGACCCAGTACTTC.

This clonotype occurred a few times. The J gene is TRBJ2-3, the V gene TRBV20-1, with 13 nucleotides matching TRBD2. The CDR3 extends over 19 amino acids. Germline loops: CDR1 DFQATT, CDR2 SNEGSKA (reference sequence). Trimming cost V 3 bases and J 4 bases; bases outside gene matches: 16. CDR3 sequence: CSASDLLGTSGKAADTQYF. The CDR3 coding sequence is TGCAGTGCTAGCGATTTATTGGGGACTAGCGGGAAGGCGGCAGATACGCAGTATTTT.

This clonotype appeared many times. CDR3 in DNA: TGTGCCAGCAGCACCTTAGGAGGGGCCTACGAGCAGTACTTC. This encodes CASSTLGGAYEQYF. The V gene is TRBV11-2, the J gene TRBJ2-7; a weak D match, TRBD2 (6 bases). Per the germline V gene, CDR1 is SGHAT and CDR2 is FQNNGV. This CDR3 has 14 residues. The germline V and J ends were trimmed by 5 bases and 2 bases, with 13 bases remaining between them.

A few counts support this clonotype. V is TRBV27 and J is TRBJ2-5; TRBD2 matches 13 bases. Trimming removed 6 bases from V and 4 bases from J; junction bases left unmatched: 5. The germline gives CDR1 MNHEY, CDR2 SMNVEV (reference sequence). The CDR3 is 15 residues long. The CDR3 spells CASSGLAGVRETQYF. The CDR3 DNA is TGTGCCAGCAGCGGACTAGCGGGGGTAAGAGAGACCCAGTACTTC.

The sample holds many counts of this clonotype. This chain uses TRBV6-5 with TRBJ1-6; D not certain. V was clipped by 4 bases and J by 7 bases, with 11 bases between them. This CDR3 spans 14 amino acids. Germline CDR1 MNHEY, CDR2 SVGAGI. The chain's CDR3 is CASSSDRNNSPLHF. CDR3 sequence (DNA): TGTGCCAGCAGTTCGGACCGAAACAATTCACCCCTCCACTTT.

The genes are TRBV30 and TRBJ2-7, with TRBD1 matching over 7 bases. CDR3 length: 13 amino acids. V lost 3 bases and J lost 1; bases outside the gene matches: 3. CDR1 is GTSNPN and CDR2 is SVGIG in the germline V gene (reference sequence). CDR3 loop: CAWSRGQSYEQYF. The CDR3 DNA follows: TGTGCCTGGAGCCGGGGACAGTCCTACGAGCAGTACTTC.

This clonotype was detected only a few times. This sequence joins TRBV6-2 or TRBV6-3 and TRBJ2-4; D is undetermined. The germline V gene has CDR1 MNHEY and CDR2 SVGEGT. V shed 2 bases and J shed 0 bases, with 5 bases lying between them. This CDR3 region has 14 residues. The CDR3 spells CASSYRLAKNIQYF. The DNA of the CDR3 is TGTGCCAGCAGTTACCGACTAGCCAAAAACATTCAGTACTTC.

This clonotype has just a few counts. The chain is built from TRBV4-3 and TRBJ2-3; D is perhaps TRBD1 or TRBD2 (5 bases each). Between the trimmed V and J ends, which lost 4 bases and 2 bases, there was a span of 16 bases. The CDR3 contains 16 residues. CDR1 is LGHNA, CDR2 YSLEER, per germline. CDR3 nucleotide sequence: TGCGCCAGCAGCCGTAGCATTCCAGGGACCACAGATACGCAGTATTTT. Translated: CASSRSIPGTTDTQYF.

This clonotype showed up just a few times. The CDR3 bases are TGTGCCAGCAGGCCGGGACAGGGGAGCTACAATGAGCAGTTCTTC. Amino acids: CASRPGQGSYNEQFF. The chain combines TRBV12-3 or TRBV12-4 with TRBJ2-1; 10 positions agree with TRBD1. The CDR3 covers 15 residues. Trimming removed 6 bases from V and 3 bases from J; junction bases left unmatched: 5.

V gene TRBV6-2 or TRBV6-3 combines with J gene TRBJ1-6, with unresolved D. CDR3 length equals 15 residues. V was cut by 6 bases and J by 5 bases, with 14 bases left in between. Per the germline V gene, CDR1 is MNHEY and CDR2 is SVGEGT. The CDR3 DNA reads TGTGCCAGCAGGGACTCCTCTGTGGATAATTCACCCCTCCACTTT. Translating it yields CASRDSSVDNSPLHF.

There are a few counts of this clonotype. V usage is TRBV24-1 and J usage is TRBJ1-2, with 7 bases fitting TRBD1. The CDR3 runs 15 residues. With V trimmed by 3 bases and J by 5 bases, 8 bases remained unmatched. Germline V gene data show CDR1 as KGHDR and CDR2 as SFDVKD. The CDR3 protein is CATSDDRVGYYGYTF. The CDR3 coding sequence is TGTGCCACCAGTGATGACAGGGTTGGGTATTATGGCTACACCTTC.

The V gene is TRBV13, the J gene TRBJ2-1, with D possibly being TRBD2 (5 bases). V gave up 5 bases and J gave up 5 bases, with 13 bases separating them. CDR3 length: 14 amino acids. Germline-derived CDR1 and CDR2 are PRHDT and FYEKMQ (reference sequence). This chain's CDR3 is CASSKPDGDNEQFF. CDR3 coding DNA: TGTGCCAGCAGCAAACCGGACGGGGACAATGAGCAGTTCTTC.

The chain combines TRBV6-2 or TRBV6-3 with TRBJ2-6; D unclear. The CDR3 runs 15 residues. Germline CDR1 and CDR2: MNHEY and SVGEGT. Trimming took off 3 bases at V and 0 bases at J, with 6 bases between the two ends. The CDR3 reads CASSYSNSGANVLTF. The CDR3, as DNA: TGTGCCAGCAGTTATTCCAACTCTGGGGCCAACGTCCTGACTTTC.

This clonotype occurred once. The chain uses TRBV11-1 and TRBJ2-1, with 7 bases matching TRBD1. The V and J ends lost 5 bases and 9 bases, in that order; junction bases with no gene match: 4. CDR1 SGHAT and CDR2 FQDESV come from the germline V gene (reference sequence). The CDR3 covers 12 residues. Here the CDR3 DNA reads TGTGCCAGCAGCCCCGCAGGGGGTGAGCAGTTCTTC. Its translation is CASSPAGGEQFF.

In its sample, this clonotype was seen many times. The CDR3 region is CASHGAESDYNSPLHF. In DNA form, the CDR3 reads TGTGCCAGCCATGGGGCGGAATCCGACTATAATTCACCCCTCCACTTT. V usage is TRBV6-1 and J usage is TRBJ1-6; D is possibly TRBD1 (5 bases). Trimming stripped 8 bases from V and 3 bases from J, with 17 bases between. The CDR3 consists of 16 residues. In germline, CDR1 is MNHNS, CDR2 SASEGT.

The chain joins TRBV20-1 to TRBJ2-3; 7 bases agree with TRBD1. V trimming: 4 bases; J trimming: 0 bases; junction bases outside the gene matches: 10. The CDR3 is made up of 16 amino acids. Per germline, CDR1 DFQATT and CDR2 SNEGSKA (reference sequence). CDR3 in DNA: TGCAGTGCTATCGACTTAGGGGGCCTTAGCACAGATACGCAGTATTTT. This codes for CSAIDLGGLSTDTQYF.

This clonotype was counted many times. This sequence joins TRBV20-1 and TRBJ1-2; D unclear. CDR3 length: 14 amino acids. Germline-derived CDR1 and CDR2 are DFQATT and SNEGSKA (reference sequence). V was cut by 3 bases and J by 6 bases, with 17 bases left in between. Here the CDR3 reads CSARVFTEYDGYTF. Written as DNA, the CDR3 is TGCAGTGCTAGGGTCTTCACAGAGTACGATGGCTACACCTTC.